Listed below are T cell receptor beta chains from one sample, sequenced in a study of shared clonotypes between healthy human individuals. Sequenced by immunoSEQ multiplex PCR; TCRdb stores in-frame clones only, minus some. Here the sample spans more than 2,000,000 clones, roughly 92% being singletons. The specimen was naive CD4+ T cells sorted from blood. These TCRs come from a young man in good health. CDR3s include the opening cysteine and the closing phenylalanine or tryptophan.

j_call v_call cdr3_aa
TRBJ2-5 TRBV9 CASSALAGGQETQYF
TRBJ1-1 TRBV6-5 CASSRGQGATEAFF
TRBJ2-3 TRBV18 CASSPRGRATDTQYF
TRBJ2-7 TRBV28 CASSPRVSYEQYF
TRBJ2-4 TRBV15 CATSRDQPTLTHIQYF
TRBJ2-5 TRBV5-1 CASSRSQGNQETQYF
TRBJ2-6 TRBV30 CAWLGEEANVLTF
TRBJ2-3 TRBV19 CASSIQPTGAYTQYF
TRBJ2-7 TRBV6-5 CASSYLDRDYEQYF
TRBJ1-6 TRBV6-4 CASSAKEGNSPLHF
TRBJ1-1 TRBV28 CASSSIVPEAFF
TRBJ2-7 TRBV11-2 CASSLAGRVYEQYF
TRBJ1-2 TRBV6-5 CASRGLDYGYTF
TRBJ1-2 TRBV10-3 CAISDLAFRYGYTF
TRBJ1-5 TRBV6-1 CASSERPIPSNQPQHF
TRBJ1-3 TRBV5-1 CASSLSILGSSGNTIYF
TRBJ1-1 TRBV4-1 CASSLSGPQGNEAFF
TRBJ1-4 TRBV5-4 CASSLAGEKLFF
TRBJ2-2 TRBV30 CAWKGTSGPGELFF
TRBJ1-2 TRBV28 CASSRTGGNGYTF
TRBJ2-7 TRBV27 CASSFNGDYEQYF
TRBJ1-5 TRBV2 CASRGQGNSNQPQHF
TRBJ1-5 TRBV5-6 CASSLGQGISYNQPQHF
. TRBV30 CAWSVLARQTYEQYF
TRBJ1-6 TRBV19 CASSPRGQIAYNSPLHF
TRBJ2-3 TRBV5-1 CASSLGLGTDTQYF
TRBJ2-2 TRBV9 CASSGRTHGNTGELFF
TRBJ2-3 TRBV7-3 CASSTSGLASDTQYF
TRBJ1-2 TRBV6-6 CASSYSGEGYGYTF
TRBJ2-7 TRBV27 CASSPQGSLPYEQYF
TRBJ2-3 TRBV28 CASSSPRVKLSDTQYF
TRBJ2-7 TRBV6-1 CASSLDRTYEQYF
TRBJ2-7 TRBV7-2 CASSPPGHPYEQYF
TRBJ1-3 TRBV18 CASSPPGIGTGNTIYF
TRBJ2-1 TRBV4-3 CASSRDSYNEQFF
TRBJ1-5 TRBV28 CASRRDQPQHF
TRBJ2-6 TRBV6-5 CASSSVISGANVLTF
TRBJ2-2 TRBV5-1 CASSPTGTANTGELFF
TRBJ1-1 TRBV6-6 CASSYSMGVSTEAFF
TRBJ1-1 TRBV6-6 CASRLGGETTEAFF
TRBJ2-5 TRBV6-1 CASSIGGGQETQYF
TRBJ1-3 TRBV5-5 CASSLAQGAVFSGNTIYF
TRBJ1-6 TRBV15 CATAKGGRNNSPLHF
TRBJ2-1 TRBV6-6 CASSYASGGYPEQFF
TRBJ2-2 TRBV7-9 CASSLASGPIFTGELFF
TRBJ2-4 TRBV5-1 CASSLRSGTVAKNIQYF
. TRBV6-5 CASSYSTWEGEQYF
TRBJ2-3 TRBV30 CAGERGTQYF
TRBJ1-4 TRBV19 CASSIVAGKRREKLFF